The 6 T cell receptor beta chains in this list originate from one sample, sequenced in a study of T cells in Graves' hyperthyroidism and ophthalmopathy. RNA transcripts served as the template for amplifying TCR beta CDR3 regions. Carried out on the TCR CDR3, a first-round RT-PCR used the HTBI primer set. Each CDR3 protein gets one entry after TCRdb re-called the multiplex PCR reads with MiXCR. The sample consists of around 720,000 distinct CDR3 sequences, around a third of them appearing once. Material: blood. These receptors originate from a woman in her thirties or forties with Graves' hyperthyroidism.

Comment on this clonotype: One junction end does not reproduce the germline sequence, and a read error may be involved. V usage is TRBV4-2 and J usage is TRBJ2-7, with TRBD1 matching over 8 bases. Looked up from germline, CDR1 is LGHNA and CDR2 is YNFKEQ. The CDR3 totals 13 residues. The DNA for the CDR3 is TGTGCCAGCAGCGACAGGGGCGGGGCCCCACATTCCTTC. Amino acids: CASSDRGGAPHSF.

The rearrangement joins TRBV7-3 to TRBJ1-1, with a tentative D call TRBD1 (5 bases). Looked up from germline, CDR1 is SGHTA and CDR2 is FQGTGA. V was pared by 8 bases and J by 0 bases, with 16 bases between. CDR3 length equals 15 residues. In DNA form, the CDR3 reads TGTGCCAGCTCACCACCGAGACAGCTGAACACTGAAGCTTTCTTT. Translating gives CASSPPRQLNTEAFF.

In its sample, this clonotype was seen many times. V and J are TRBV19 and TRBJ1-1, with TRBD1 matching over 7 bases. Losses at the gene ends were 7 bases for V and 1 base for J; bases not matched to a gene: 9. The V gene's germline CDR1 is LNHDA and CDR2 SQIVND (reference sequence). This CDR3 contains 15 residues. The chain's CDR3 is CASTDLTGWNTEAFF. CDR3 nucleotides: TGTGCCAGTACCGATTTGACAGGGTGGAACACTGAAGCTTTCTTT.

There are many counts of this clonotype. This sequence joins TRBV2 and TRBJ2-7; D is unclear. The CDR3 covers 14 residues. Between the trimmed V and J ends, which lost 4 bases and 0 bases, there was a span of 10 bases. In germline, CDR1 is SNHLY, CDR2 FYNNEI. This CDR3 is CASSGGDFSYEQYF. CDR3 in DNA: TGTGCCAGCAGTGGTGGAGATTTCTCCTACGAGCAGTACTTC.

This clonotype turned up a few times. The chain couples TRBV5-1 to TRBJ2-7; D possibly corresponds to TRBD1 (6 bases). The J call may be in error: the DNA end matches TRBJ2-1 better. This CDR3 region has 14 residues. Looked up from germline, CDR1 is SGHRS and CDR2 is YFSETQ. CDR3 amino acids: CASSLVLQGNEQFF. In nucleotides, the CDR3 is TGCGCCAGCAGCTTGGTGCTACAGGGCAATGAGCAGTTCTTC.

The rearrangement uses TRBV9 and TRBJ1-4, with 7 bases matching TRBD1. CDR1 SGDLS and CDR2 YYNGEE come from the germline V gene. The CDR3 runs to 14 residues. Unmatched junction bases numbered 11, after V lost 5 bases and J lost 10 bases. In nucleotides, the CDR3 is TGTGCCAGCAGGTCTCGGGAGGGGGCCGGAAAACTGTTTTTT. Protein sequence: CASRSREGAGKLFF.